This T cell receptor beta chain was profiled in a study of blood T cell repertoires in COVID-19. Background on the study: Some COVID-19 samples were acute and others convalescent; all came from the United States, Italy and Spain. The cDNA or gDNA used as material had been derived from T cells, B-cell-depleted T cells, or PBMCs.

Trimming removed 0 bases from V and 1 base from J, with 10 bases in between. This CDR3 spans 16 amino acids. Germline V gives CDR1 SGHRS, CDR2 YFSETQ. Original data processing: By means of reference gene primer amplification, nucleated cell counts were estimated. Sequencing used immunoSEQ multiplex PCR; TCRdb keeps in-frame clones, though not all of them. For V, J and clone size, that table is used; D and trimming come from the DNA. This table has 60,000 to 70,000 clones, about 84% appearing once. The rearrangement joins TRBV5-1 to TRBJ2-2, with D unclear. Sequencing was performed on peripheral blood. This sequence was found in a human donor in a cohort sampled during active COVID-19. DNA for the CDR3: TGCGCCAGCAGCTTGGCTCCCACCAGGAACACCGGGGAGCTGTTTTTT. It specifies CASSLAPTRNTGELFF.